This T cell receptor (beta chain) was recovered during a study of blood T cell repertoires in COVID-19. On the study more broadly: From the United States, Italy and Spain came samples of acute and convalescent COVID-19.

The V and J ends lost 0 bases and 2 bases respectively, with 11 bases between them. The V gene's germline CDR1 is SGDLS and CDR2 YYNGEE. The CDR3 spans 15 residues. Profiling relied on immunoSEQ multiplex PCR, and the TCRdb table lists in-frame clones only, not all of them. The sample records about 270,000 clones, more than 85% being singletons. The study recruited people aged about 18 to 90 years across some 23 US areas. Which cohort a participant joined came from the clinical history participants gave. This TCR derives from a man aged 35 to 55 who had been exposed to COVID-19. The genes are TRBV9 and TRBJ2-5; a possible D gene is TRBD1 (5 bases). Source material: PBMCs or T cells enriched from blood (not recorded which). The chain's CDR3 is CASSVGQGVQETQYF. In DNA, the CDR3 is TGTGCCAGCAGCGTAGGTCAAGGGGTACAAGAGACCCAGTACTTC.